The T cell receptor beta chain described here comes from a study of blood T cell repertoires in COVID-19 (dated by TCRdb to the early 2020s). With regard to the full study: Collaborator samples came from the United States, Italy and Spain and covered acute and convalescent phases of COVID-19. The material from the prospective study consisted of cDNA or gDNA derived from T cells, B-cell-depleted T cells, or PBMCs. Deeply sampled blood TCRbeta repertoires from subjects exposed to, actively infected with, or recovered from COVID-19 were included in the dataset. The repertoires were made available in a free public database intended to serve as a resource for research on the immune response to SARS-CoV-2. The samples were drawn from two sources: the first 160 participants of the ongoing ImmuneRACE study, and 950 to 1,500 subjects contributed by 6 global collaborators. The sample metadata nearly always contained a de-identified subject ID, COVID-19 status, age in years and sex. HLA class I and class II types, where available, came from metadata supplied by the sample provider rather than from assay-based typing. General conclusions and limits of the study: How much clinical and demographic metadata was included differed by source and by participant, and the metadata was provided uncurated.

About this clone itself: Its antigen target is currently unknown. Base qualities were left out, and no much larger clone turns up one base away.

Spanning cysteine to phenylalanine, the CDR3 consists of 13 amino acids. Only the CDR3 DNA stays, 39 bases, in frame from base 1. V is reduced by 8 bases and J by 2 bases, leaving a spacing of 13 bases between them. In the germline V gene (reference sequence), CDR1 corresponds to LNHDA and CDR2 to SQIVND. Each collaborating institution followed its own protocols to collect whole blood in K2EDTA tubes. For TCRbeta analysis, collaborators shipped samples in one of three forms: frozen whole blood, isolated PBMCs, or DNA extracted from either of those sample types. TCRbeta CDR3 regions were amplified from genomic DNA by means of the immunoSEQ Assay, a bias-controlled multiplex PCR. In the original analysis: Within the assay, amplification of reference gene primers was used to estimate how many nucleated cells each sample contained. To quantify the absolute abundance of each unique TCRbeta CDR3 rearrangement, sequence reads were collapsed and filtered. For each sample, productive Simpson clonality was calculated by taking the square root of Simpson's diversity index across productive rearrangements. TCRdb took over this immuneACCESS table, retaining in-frame rearrangements with V and J assigned. Such tables are incomplete; in checked studies, under half of the missing clones stem from an unresolved V gene, and the remainder is unexplained. The DNA gave D and trimming, while V, J and clone size come from that table. For this sample there are some 160,000 clones; around 90% appear just once. Approximately 3% of the sample lies in the top ten.

The receptor was derived from a man in his sixties with acute or convalescent COVID-19. Rearrangement joined TRBV19 to TRBJ2-7, and TRBD2 may be the D gene, going by 5 matching bases. What was sequenced was peripheral blood. The sequenced DNA: TGTGCCAGTGGTAGGACGGGGACCTACGAGCAGTACTTC. Protein translation: CASGRTGTYEQYF.